The source of this T cell receptor (beta chain) is a study of read filtering for tumor transcriptome and immune sequencing. At the level of the study: TCR-mapped reads were about 3.5 to 11 million with IR-seq versus roughly 80 to 1,300 with RNA-seq. Overall study results and limits: Sorted CD138-negative bone marrow cells were not purified T cells. IR-seq and RNA-seq agreed better without single-read clonotypes.

This library used 300 to 500 ng RNA and molecular barcoded adaptors spanning alpha/delta and beta/gamma chains. TCRdb re-derived calls from the reads in MiXCR, one entry per CDR3 protein. The sample comprises tens of thousands of distinct CDR3 sequences, about 22% of which are singletons, and over 9.5% rests with the top ten. The CDR3 covers 13 residues. From germline, CDR1 is SQVTM and CDR2 ANQGSEA. V was clipped by 6 bases and J by 4 bases, with 14 bases between them. Concerning this clonotype itself: Its antigen is unknown. This may come from a read error, since a much larger clone is one base off.

This rearrangement joins TRBV29-1 to TRBJ2-3; D not resolved. Sample: a population of CD138-negative cells sorted from bone marrow. The sequence derives from a donor over 35 with multiple myeloma. CDR3 DNA sequence: TGCAGCGTCGACGCCTTAGAGGCAGATACGCAGTATTTT. This gives the protein CSVDALEADTQYF.